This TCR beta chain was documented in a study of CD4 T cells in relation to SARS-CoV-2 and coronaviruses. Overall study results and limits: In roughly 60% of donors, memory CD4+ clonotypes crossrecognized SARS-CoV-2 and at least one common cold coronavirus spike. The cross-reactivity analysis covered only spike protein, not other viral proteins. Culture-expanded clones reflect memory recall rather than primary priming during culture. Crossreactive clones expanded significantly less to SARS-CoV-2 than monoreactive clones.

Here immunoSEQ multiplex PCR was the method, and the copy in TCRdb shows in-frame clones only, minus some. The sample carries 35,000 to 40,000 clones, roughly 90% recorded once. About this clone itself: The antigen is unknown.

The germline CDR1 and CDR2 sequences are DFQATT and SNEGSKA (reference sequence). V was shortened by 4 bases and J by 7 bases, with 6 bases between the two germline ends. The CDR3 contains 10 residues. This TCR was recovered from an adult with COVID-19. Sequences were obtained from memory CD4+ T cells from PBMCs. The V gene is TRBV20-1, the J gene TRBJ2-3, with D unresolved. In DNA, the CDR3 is TGCAGTGCTAAAAGGAATACGCAGTATTTT. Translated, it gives CSAKRNTQYF.